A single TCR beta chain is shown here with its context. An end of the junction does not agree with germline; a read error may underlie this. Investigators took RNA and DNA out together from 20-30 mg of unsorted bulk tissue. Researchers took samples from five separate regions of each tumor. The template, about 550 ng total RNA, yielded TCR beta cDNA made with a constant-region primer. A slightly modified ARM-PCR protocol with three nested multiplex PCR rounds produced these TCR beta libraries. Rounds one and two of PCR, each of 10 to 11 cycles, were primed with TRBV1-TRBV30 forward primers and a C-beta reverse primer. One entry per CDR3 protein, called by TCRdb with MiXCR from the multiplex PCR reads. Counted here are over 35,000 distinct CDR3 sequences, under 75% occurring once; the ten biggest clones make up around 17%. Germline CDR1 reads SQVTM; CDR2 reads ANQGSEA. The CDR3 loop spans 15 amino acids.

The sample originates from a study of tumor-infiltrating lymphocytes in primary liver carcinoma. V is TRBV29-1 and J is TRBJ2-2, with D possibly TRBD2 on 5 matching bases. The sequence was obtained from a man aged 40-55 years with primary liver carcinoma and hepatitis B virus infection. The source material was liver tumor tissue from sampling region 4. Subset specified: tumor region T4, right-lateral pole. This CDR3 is CNVGSSAANTGELFF. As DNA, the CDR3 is TGCAACGTTGGGAGTAGCGCGGCGAACACTGGGGAGCTGTTTTTT.